These T cell receptor beta chains were read from a single sample in a study of a mutant IDH1 vaccine in newly diagnosed glioma. Sequenced by immunoSEQ multiplex PCR; TCRdb stores in-frame clones only, minus some. This sample has about 24,000 clones, with more than 85% found just once. The sample was PBMCs, taken from a glioma patient treated with radiotherapy, temozolomide or both. These receptors originate from a man under 40 with glioma. CDR3s include the opening cysteine and the closing phenylalanine or tryptophan. The D gene is left open where the match is weak. The size field is filled for only some rows; it gives once, few, many or a size class.

CDR3: CASSQGDLNYGYTF
DNA: TGTGCCAGCAGCCAAGGGGACCTTAACTATGGCTACACCTTC
V: TRBV4-2
D: -
size: -
J: TRBJ1-2

CDR3: CATSRDAQGVQPQHF
DNA: TGTGCCACCAGCAGAGATGCACAGGGGGTACAGCCCCAGCATTTT
V: TRBV15
D: TRBD1
size: -
J: TRBJ1-5

CDR3: CASGMRANQPQHF
DNA: TGTGCCAGCGGAATGAGGGCTAATCAGCCCCAGCATTTT
V: TRBV2
D: -
size: -
J: TRBJ1-5

CDR3: CASSLGPGVFSYEQYF
DNA: TGTGCCAGCAGCTTGGGTCCAGGGGTATTCTCCTACGAGCAGTACTTC
V: TRBV5-4
D: -
size: -
J: TRBJ2-7

CDR3: CASSLRASDANTGELFF
DNA: TGTGCCAGCAGCCTTCGAGCTAGCGACGCGAACACCGGGGAGCTGTTTTTT
V: TRBV14
D: -
size: -
J: TRBJ2-2

CDR3: CASSSTGRLSGNTIYF
DNA: TGTGCCAGCAGTTCCACCGGACGGCTCTCTGGAAACACCATATATTTT
V: TRBV6-5
D: -
size: -
J: TRBJ1-3

CDR3: CASSYSTFYGYTF
DNA: TGTGCCAGCAGTTACTCGACTTTCTATGGCTACACCTTC
V: TRBV6-5
D: -
size: -
J: TRBJ1-2

CDR3: CASSVRGETQYF
DNA: TGTGCCAGCAGTGTGAGGGGAGAGACCCAGTACTTC
V: TRBV2
D: -
size: -
J: TRBJ2-5

CDR3: CASSPRAGGMGNEQFF
DNA: TGTGCCAGCAGCCCCCGAGCGGGAGGCATGGGAAATGAGCAGTTCTTC
V: TRBV7-8
D: TRBD2
size: -
J: TRBJ2-1

CDR3: CASSSTLSYYNEQFF
DNA: TGTGCCAGCAGCTCCACCCTTTCCTACTACAATGAGCAGTTCTTC
V: TRBV7-9
D: -
size: -
J: TRBJ2-1

CDR3: CSVRTGNEQYF
DNA: TGCAGCGTTCGGACAGGGAACGAGCAGTACTTC
V: TRBV29-1
D: TRBD1
size: -
J: TRBJ2-7

CDR3: CASSFQGAIGNTIYF
DNA: TGTGCCAGCAGTTTTCAGGGGGCGATTGGAAACACCATATATTTT
V: TRBV6-6
D: TRBD1
size: -
J: TRBJ1-3

CDR3: CASSSGQVRDGYTF
DNA: TGTGCCAGTAGTTCCGGACAGGTGAGGGATGGCTACACCTTC
V: TRBV19
D: TRBD1
size: -
J: TRBJ1-2

CDR3: CASSLGLAPSYEQYF
DNA: TGCGCCAGCAGCTTAGGACTAGCGCCCTCCTACGAGCAGTACTTC
V: TRBV5-1
D: TRBD2
size: -
J: TRBJ2-7

CDR3: CASSPGVGTYGYTF
DNA: TGTGCCAGCTCACCAGGGGTAGGAACCTATGGCTACACCTTC
V: TRBV18
D: -
size: -
J: TRBJ1-2

CDR3: CASSSTPRVSDEQFF
DNA: TGTGCCAGCAGTTCCACCCCCAGGGTCTCGGATGAGCAGTTCTTC
V: TRBV27
D: -
size: -
J: TRBJ2-1

CDR3: CASEGSLYYNEQFF
DNA: TGTGCCAGCGAGGGCTCCCTCTACTACAATGAGCAGTTCTTC
V: TRBV6-1
D: -
size: -
J: TRBJ2-1

CDR3: CASSQERETQYF
DNA: TGCGCCAGCAGCCAGGAGCGGGAGACCCAGTACTTC
V: TRBV5-1
D: -
size: -
J: TRBJ2-5

CDR3: CATLRSDTQYF
DNA: TGTGCCACCCTTCGGTCTGATACGCAGTATTTT
V: TRBV27
D: -
size: -
J: TRBJ2-3

CDR3: CASSYSNSNEQFF
DNA: TGTGCCAGCAGTTACTCGAATTCCAATGAGCAGTTCTTC
V: TRBV6-5
D: -
size: -
J: TRBJ2-1

CDR3: CTSSQDERGKTQYF
DNA: TGCACCAGCAGCCAAGATGAAAGGGGGAAGACCCAGTACTTC
V: TRBV1
D: -
size: -
J: TRBJ2-5

CDR3: CASSYIPGTILINEQFF
DNA: TGTGCCAGCAGTTACATCCCCGGGACTATTTTAATCAATGAGCAGTTCTTC
V: TRBV27
D: TRBD2
size: -
J: TRBJ2-1

CDR3: CASSVGSLVYGYTF
DNA: TGTGCCAGCAGCGTAGGGAGTTTGGTCTATGGCTACACCTTC
V: TRBV7-2
D: -
size: -
J: TRBJ1-2

CDR3: CATRAGTGGSGQPQHF
DNA: TGTGCCACAAGGGCCGGGACAGGGGGCTCAGGACAGCCCCAGCATTTT
V: TRBV28
D: TRBD1
size: -
J: TRBJ1-5

CDR3: CASSPRLAGAAETQYF
DNA: TGCGCCAGCAGCCCCCGACTAGCGGGAGCGGCGGAGACCCAGTACTTC
V: TRBV4-1
D: TRBD2
size: -
J: TRBJ2-5

CDR3: CASSSGREATEAFF
DNA: TGTGCCAGCTCATCTGGCCGGGAAGCCACTGAAGCTTTCTTT
V: TRBV18
D: -
size: -
J: TRBJ1-1

CDR3: CASSRQVVGSEKLFF
DNA: TGTGCCAGCTCACGACAGGTTGTAGGTTCTGAAAAACTGTTTTTT
V: TRBV18
D: -
size: -
J: TRBJ1-4

CDR3: CAWSRRGLAIEQYF
DNA: TGTGCCTGGAGCCGACGGGGACTAGCTATCGAGCAGTACTTC
V: TRBV30
D: TRBD2
size: -
J: TRBJ2-7

CDR3: CATSKLTHNEQFF
DNA: TGTGCCACCAGCAAACTGACCCACAATGAGCAGTTCTTC
V: TRBV15
D: -
size: -
J: TRBJ2-1

CDR3: CASSLAGGSTDTQYF
DNA: TGTGCCAGCAGCTTAGCCGGGGGGAGCACAGATACGCAGTATTTT
V: TRBV7-9
D: TRBD2
size: -
J: TRBJ2-3

CDR3: CASSIGQTNTEAFF
DNA: TGTGCCAGTAGTATAGGGCAGACGAACACTGAAGCTTTCTTT
V: TRBV19
D: -
size: -
J: TRBJ1-1

CDR3: CASSPYPSYEQYF
DNA: TGTGCCAGCTCACCCTATCCCAGCTACGAGCAGTACTTC
V: TRBV18
D: -
size: once
J: TRBJ2-7

CDR3: CASSLGTGGQETQYF
DNA: TGTGCCAGCAGCTTGGGGACAGGGGGACAAGAGACCCAGTACTTC
V: TRBV5-8
D: TRBD1
size: -
J: TRBJ2-5

CDR3: CAARDRDRETQYF
DNA: TGTGCCGCCCGGGACAGGGATAGAGAGACCCAGTACTTC
V: TRBV10-3
D: TRBD1
size: -
J: TRBJ2-5

CDR3: CASSPWTGPYEQYF
DNA: TGTGCCAGCAGCCCGTGGACAGGGCCCTACGAGCAGTACTTC
V: TRBV4-2
D: TRBD1
size: -
J: TRBJ2-7

CDR3: CSVEGTRASRNEQFF
DNA: TGCAGCGTTGAAGGGACTAGGGCCTCCCGTAATGAGCAGTTCTTC
V: TRBV29-1
D: TRBD2
size: -
J: TRBJ2-1

CDR3: CATSNAGVGAQHF
DNA: TGTGCCACCAGCAACGCGGGGGTCGGAGCCCAGCATTTT
V: TRBV15
D: -
size: -
J: TRBJ1-5

CDR3: CASSQVLPLQYF
DNA: TGTGCCAGCAGCCAAGTTTTGCCTTTGCAGTACTTC
V: TRBV4-2
D: -
size: -
J: TRBJ2-7

CDR3: CASSLQGGSYNEQFF
DNA: TGTGCCAGCAGTTTACAGGGGGGCTCCTACAATGAGCAGTTCTTC
V: TRBV27
D: -
size: -
J: TRBJ2-1

CDR3: CASSRTGGPDTQYF
DNA: TGCGCCAGCAGCCGAACAGGGGGCCCAGATACGCAGTATTTT
V: TRBV4-1
D: TRBD1
size: -
J: TRBJ2-3

CDR3: CASSPQALSEKLFF
DNA: TGTGCCAGCTCACCACAGGCCCTTAGTGAAAAACTGTTTTTT
V: TRBV18
D: -
size: -
J: TRBJ1-4

CDR3: CASNPLSDIGGREKLFF
DNA: TGTGCCAGCAACCCCCTCTCAGACATCGGAGGAAGAGAAAAACTGTTTTTT
V: TRBV28
D: -
size: -
J: TRBJ1-4

CDR3: CASSPLDTQYF
DNA: TGTGCCAGCAGCCCCCTAGATACGCAGTATTTT
V: TRBV28
D: -
size: -
J: TRBJ2-3

CDR3: CASSLGRGQGYTF
DNA: TGTGCCAGCAGCTTAGGAAGGGGGCAAGGCTACACCTTC
V: TRBV7-9
D: TRBD1
size: -
J: TRBJ1-2

CDR3: CASSASDSNSPLHF
DNA: TGTGCCAGCAGCGCTTCCGACAGTAATTCACCCCTCCACTTT
V: TRBV7-9
D: -
size: -
J: TRBJ1-6